What follows are 20 T cell receptor beta chains derived from one specimen sequenced in a study of post-analysis software for immune sequencing data. Study findings and constraints: A few TRBV segments (TRBV5-6, TRBV5-1 and TRBV20-1 among them) occurred more frequently in patients than in controls.

Carried by the TCR beta cDNA libraries were unique molecular identifiers. In TCRdb, the PCR reads were re-called with MiXCR into one record per CDR3 protein. This table has more than 350,000 distinct CDR3 sequences, less than 40% appearing once. What these receptors recognize is not known. Sequenced input: blood. The receptors originated from a girl aged 2-10 years with multiple sclerosis.

This clonotype was counted a few times. The chain uses TRBV20-1 and TRBJ2-1; 8 bases map to TRBD1. The ends lost 5 bases at V and 12 bases at J; junction bases unmatched: 27. The CDR3 is made up of 18 amino acids. The germline gives CDR1 DFQATT, CDR2 SNEGSKA (reference sequence). The CDR3 bases are TGCAGTGCTGCGAGGGTCGGCGGAACAGGGGGGTTCCGTCCCCTGCAGTTCTTC. Encoded protein: CSAARVGGTGGFRPLQFF.

The chain combines TRBV7-2 with TRBJ2-5; 15 bases map to TRBD2. The end of the DNA fits TRBJ2-7 better, so the J call may be wrong. The CDR3 is made up of 18 amino acids. Germline V gene lookup returns CDR1 SGHTA and CDR2 FQGNSA. CDR3 amino acids: CASSLVVGTSGGQGEQYF. The CDR3 region has the DNA TGTGCCAGCAGCTTAGTCGTTGGGACTAGCGGGGGGCAAGGCGAGCAGTACTTC.

This clonotype has just a few counts. The chain uses TRBV7-9 and TRBJ1-1; D is undetermined. The V gene lost 4 bases and the J gene lost 11 bases, with 17 bases spanning the gap. CDR1 is SEHNR and CDR2 is FQNEAQ in the germline V gene (reference sequence). This CDR3 has 13 amino acids. CDR3 DNA sequence: TGTGCCAGCAGCTCAATCTCCACCGATTGGGCTTTCTTT. It yields the protein CASSSISTDWAFF.

The chain is built from TRBV28 and TRBJ1-5; 7 bases are a match to TRBD1. The CDR3 extends over 14 amino acids. CDR1 MDHEN and CDR2 SYDVKM come from the germline V gene. CDR3 region: CAVENRGLSQPQHF. The CDR3 coding sequence is TGTGCAGTTGAGAACAGGGGACTATCTCAGCCCCAGCATTTT.

This clonotype has more than one count but fewer than ten. The chain has TRBV20-1 and TRBJ1-1, with 8 bases identical to TRBD1. This CDR3 has 18 amino acids. Germline values: CDR1 DFQATT, CDR2 SNEGSKA (reference sequence). The junction had 14 bases not matched to a gene; V was cut back by 2 bases and J by 0 bases. The CDR3 loop is CSARSRTGTGYLNTEAFF. DNA for the CDR3: TGCAGTGCTAGATCACGTACCGGGACAGGCTATTTGAACACTGAAGCTTTCTTT.

J is TRBJ2-4 and V is TRBV6-5, with a weak D call TRBD1 (6 bases). TRBJ2-7 explains the end of the DNA better; the J call may be wrong. Looked up from germline, CDR1 is MNHEY and CDR2 is SVGAGI. CDR3 length equals 13 residues. The CDR3 DNA is TGTGCCAGCAGTTACCGAACAGGGACCGAGCAGTACTTC. It translates to CASSYRTGTEQYF.

This clonotype was observed a few times. The rearrangement links TRBV28 to TRBJ2-7; 14 nucleotides agree with TRBD2. The J segment lost 3 bases and the V segment lost 5 bases, leaving 6 bases of the junction unmatched. Germline assignment: CDR1 MDHEN and CDR2 SYDVKM. CDR3 length: 16 amino acids. The CDR3 protein is CASSPPGTSGSYEQYF. The CDR3 DNA reads as TGTGCCAGCAGTCCCCCCGGGACTAGCGGGAGCTACGAGCAGTACTTC.

The rearrangement joins TRBV28 to TRBJ2-5; 15 bases map to TRBD2. Germline V gene data show CDR1 as MDHEN and CDR2 as SYDVKM. The V and J ends lost 5 bases and 4 bases, in that order; junction bases with no gene match: 5. The CDR3 loop spans 16 amino acids. The CDR3 DNA sequence: TGTGCCAGCAGTGGAAAGGGACTAGCGGGAGGAGAGACCCAGTACTTC. Translated, it gives CASSGKGLAGGETQYF.

The chain combines TRBV9 with TRBJ2-7, with 8 nucleotides matching TRBD2. The CDR3 extends over 14 amino acids. Trimming removed 2 bases from V and 10 bases from J; junction bases left unmatched: 11. The germline V gene has CDR1 SGDLS and CDR2 YYNGEE. The CDR3 bases are TGTGCCAGCAGCGTTAGCGGGGCTATAGGAACCCAGTACTTC. Translation gives CASSVSGAIGTQYF.

The chain has TRBV9 and TRBJ1-1; tentative D call: TRBD1 (6 bases). CDR3 size: 17 residues. Trimming removed 0 bases from V and 0 bases from J, with 15 bases in between. Germline values: CDR1 SGDLS, CDR2 YYNGEE. The CDR3 DNA reads TGTGCCAGCAGCGTAGGTAGGGCAGGGGACATGAACACTGAAGCTTTCTTT. This gives the protein CASSVGRAGDMNTEAFF.

V gene TRBV27 combines with J gene TRBJ2-7; 11 positions match TRBD2. The CDR3 extends over 15 amino acids. Germline V gives CDR1 MNHEY, CDR2 SMNVEV (reference sequence). The junction had 4 bases not matched to a gene; V was cut back by 6 bases and J by 0 bases. The CDR3 loop reads CASRGTSGYSYEQYF. CDR3 bases: TGTGCCAGCAGGGGGACTAGCGGCTACTCCTACGAGCAGTACTTC.

This clonotype is a singleton in its sample. The rearrangement uses TRBV12-3 or TRBV12-4 and TRBJ2-1, with TRBD2 identical over 8 bases. The assigned J gene may be wrong: the sequence end matches TRBJ2-7 better. This CDR3 contains 16 residues. CDR3 DNA sequence: TGTGCCAGCAGATCCTCCGGGGGGGGCTGGAGCAATGAGCAGTACTTC. Protein: CASRSSGGGWSNEQYF.

In this sample, this clonotype turned up a few times. The V gene is TRBV6-6, the J gene TRBJ1-1; D is possibly TRBD1 (5 bases). Germline V CDR1 and CDR2: MNHNY, SVGAGI (reference sequence). The CDR3 runs to 14 residues. Trimming shortened V by 11 bases and J by 5 bases, and 21 bases separated the two germline ends. CDR3 nucleotides: TGTGCCGCCGTGCGAGTGGGGCAGGAGACTGAAGCTTTCTTT. Amino acids: CAAVRVGQETEAFF.

The chain is built from TRBV10-3 and TRBJ1-6; maybe TRBD1 (5 bases). V was cut by 6 bases and J by 5 bases, with 14 bases left in between. Germline assignment: CDR1 ENHRY and CDR2 SYGVKD. This CDR3 region has 15 residues. For the CDR3, the DNA is TGTGCCATCAGGGCAGGGTTAGGGGATAATTCACCCCTCCACTTT. The encoded protein is CAIRAGLGDNSPLHF.

The V call is TRBV20-1, the J call TRBJ2-1; 10 bases match TRBD2. Germline CDR1 is DFQATT and CDR2 is SNEGSKA (reference sequence). The CDR3 is 15 amino acids. Losses at the gene ends were 5 bases for V and 7 bases for J; bases not matched to a gene: 11. The CDR3 protein is CSAPPTSGNLNEQFF. In nucleotides, the CDR3 is TGCAGTGCTCCCCCAACTAGCGGGAACCTAAATGAGCAGTTCTTC.

This clonotype came up once. V is TRBV28 and J is TRBJ1-6, with D possibly being TRBD1 (6 bases). CDR3 length: 10 amino acids. Germline loops: CDR1 MDHEN, CDR2 SYDVKM. Trimming took off 8 bases at V and 14 bases at J, with 10 bases between the two ends. The DNA for the CDR3 is TGTGCCAGCCGAGGGACAACCCTCCACTTT. As protein: CASRGTTLHF.

The chain is built from TRBV12-3 or TRBV12-4 and TRBJ2-1; the D is unclear. CDR3 length: 14 amino acids. Trimming cost V 0 bases and J 13 bases, with 16 bases left between them. The CDR3 sequence is CASSLASGPFQQFF. In DNA, the CDR3 is TGTGCCAGCAGTTTAGCCTCTGGACCTTTCCAACAGTTCTTC.

The chain is built from TRBV5-1 and TRBJ2-5; D may be TRBD2 (6 bases). V lost 3 bases and J lost 2, with 11 bases in between. CDR1 is SGHRS, CDR2 YFSETQ, per germline. This CDR3 has 14 residues. CDR3 DNA: TGCGCCAGCAGCTGGAGCGGGCCTCAAGAGACCCAGTACTTC. Translated, it gives CASSWSGPQETQYF.

The chain is built from TRBV20-1 and TRBJ2-5, with TRBD1 matching over 10 bases. Germline loops: CDR1 DFQATT, CDR2 SNEGSKA (reference sequence). Trimming at V came to 5 bases and at J to 11 bases, leaving 17 bases not matched to a gene. The CDR3 spans 15 residues. In DNA, the CDR3 is TGCAGTGCTTATGACCGGGACAGGGGTGTCCACGGGCAGTACTTC. Protein product: CSAYDRDRGVHGQYF.

Comment on this clonotype: With a much larger clone just one base away, this may be a read error. V gene TRBV7-3 combines with J gene TRBJ2-2; maybe TRBD2 (6 bases). CDR1 SGHTA and CDR2 FQGTGA come from the germline V gene. The CDR3 covers 16 residues. The ends were cut back, 2 bases at V and 6 bases at J, with 16 bases in the middle. The CDR3 coding sequence is TGTGCCAGCAGCTTAGGGGGGATAGGGGTATCCGGGGAGCTGTTTTTT. Amino acid sequence: CASSLGGIGVSGELFF.